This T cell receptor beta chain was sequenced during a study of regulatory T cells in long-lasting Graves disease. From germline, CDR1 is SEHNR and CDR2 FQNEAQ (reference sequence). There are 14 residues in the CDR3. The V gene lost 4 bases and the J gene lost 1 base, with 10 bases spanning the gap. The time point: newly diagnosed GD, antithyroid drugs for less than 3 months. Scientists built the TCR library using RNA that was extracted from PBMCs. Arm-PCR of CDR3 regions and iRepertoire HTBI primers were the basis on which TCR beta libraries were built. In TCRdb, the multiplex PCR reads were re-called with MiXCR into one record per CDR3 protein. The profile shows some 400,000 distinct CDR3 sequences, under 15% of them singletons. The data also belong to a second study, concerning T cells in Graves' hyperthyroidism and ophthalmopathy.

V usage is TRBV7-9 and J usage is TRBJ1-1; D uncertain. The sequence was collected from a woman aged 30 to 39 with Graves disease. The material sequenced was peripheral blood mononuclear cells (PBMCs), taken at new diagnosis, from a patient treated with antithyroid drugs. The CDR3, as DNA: TGTGCCAGCAGCTCACTGTCGCAGAACACTGAAGCTTTCTTT. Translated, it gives CASSSLSQNTEAFF.